This T cell receptor (beta chain) was profiled in a study of blood T cells in healthy people across ages. Alongside a J-beta primer mix, a sample-barcoded 5' primer served in a second PCR lasting about 7 to 12 cycles. There were at least 3 million CDR3-containing paired-end reads obtained from each sample. Each CDR3 protein is one row after TCRdb ran MiXCR on the 5' RACE reads. The sample contains over a million distinct CDR3 sequences, approximately 59% of which appear only once. V shed 5 bases, J shed 1 base, and the junction held 10 bases outside the gene matches. CDR3 length equals 16 residues. Germline V gives CDR1 SQVTM, CDR2 ANQGSEA. No fewer than 6 million PBMCs went into each sample. The amount of total RNA extracted per sample was at least 5 micrograms.

Sequencing was done on a sample of blood. The TCR originated in a man aged 18-30 years in good health. The chain is built from TRBV29-1 and TRBJ2-3; 9 positions match TRBD1. The CDR3 here is CSVFTGGGFGTDTQYF. The CDR3 DNA is TGCAGCGTTTTCACAGGGGGCGGGTTTGGCACAGATACGCAGTATTTT.